These 23 T cell receptor beta chains were all obtained from the same sample, sequenced in a study of T cell responses to AZD1222 COVID-19 vaccine. Sequencing was performed with immunoSEQ multiplex PCR; in TCRdb, only in-frame clones are kept and a portion is missing. Of about 110,000 clones listed, about 94% are singletons. The sequencing here drew on peripheral blood, taken 28 days after the second AZD1222 dose. These receptors were taken from an adult who received the AZD1222 COVID-19 vaccine.

J is TRBJ2-3 and V is TRBV18; 8 bases fit TRBD1. Germline V gene sequence: CDR1 KGHSH, CDR2 LQKENI. Trimming cost V 2 bases and J 4 bases; bases outside gene matches: 8. CDR3 size: 16 residues. Here the CDR3 reads CASSPRTGLGADTQYF. The CDR3 DNA follows: TGTGCCAGCTCACCAAGGACAGGGTTGGGGGCAGATACGCAGTATTTT.

The chain recombines TRBV12-3 or TRBV12-4 with TRBJ1-2; TRBD1 might be the D (5 bases). The CDR3 is made up of 12 amino acids. V was pared by 2 bases and J by 7 bases, with 8 bases between. The CDR3 protein is CASSLTRVGYTF. As DNA, the CDR3 is TGTGCCAGCAGTTTAACCAGGGTTGGCTACACCTTC.

The rearrangement links TRBV3-1 (or the pseudogene TRBV3-2) to TRBJ2-7; 9 positions match TRBD2. Germline V gene sequence: CDR1 LGHDT, CDR2 YNNKEL (reference sequence). CDR3 length: 14 amino acids. V was clipped by 5 bases and J by 6 bases; unmatched bases: 8. The CDR3 nucleotides read TGTGCCAGCAGCGAGGTGGCGGGAGGGCCCGAGCAGTACTTC. It codes for CASSEVAGGPEQYF.

The rearrangement links TRBV29-1 to TRBJ1-1; no clear D gene. There are 11 residues in the CDR3. Germline lookup yields CDR1 SQVTM and CDR2 ANQGSEA. V lost 8 bases, J lost 1 base, and 8 bases lay in between. This chain's CDR3 is CSILRNTEAFF. The CDR3 DNA sequence: TGCAGCATATTAAGGAACACTGAAGCTTTCTTT. Full variable domain (missing parts from reference TRBV29-1 and TRBJ1-1): SAVISQKPSRDICQRGTSLTIQCQVDSQVTMMFWYRQQPGQSLTLIATANQGSEATYESGFVIDKFPISRPNLTFSTLTVSNMSPEDSSIYLCSILRNTEAFFGQGTRLTVV.

The V gene is TRBV11-2, the J gene TRBJ2-5; TRBD2 agrees at 8 bases. The J segment lost 5 bases and the V segment lost 2 bases, leaving 19 bases of the junction unmatched. The CDR3 totals 19 residues. Germline V gene sequence: CDR1 SGHAT, CDR2 FQNNGV. The CDR3 is CASSLSWRLSGGDGETQYF. The CDR3 DNA sequence: TGTGCCAGCAGCTTAAGTTGGAGGCTGAGCGGGGGCGACGGGGAGACCCAGTACTTC. The complete variable domain, with remaining parts taken from reference TRBV11-2 and TRBJ2-5, reads EAGVAQSPRYKIIEKRQSVAFWCNPISGHATLYWYQQILGQGPKLLIQFQNNGVVDDSQLPKDRFSAERLKGVDSTLKIQPAKLEDSAVYLCASSLSWRLSGGDGETQYFGPGTRLLVL.

V and J are TRBV3-1 (or the pseudogene TRBV3-2) and TRBJ1-6, with 9 bases that match TRBD1. Germline CDR1 reads LGHDT; CDR2 reads YNNKEL (reference sequence). V was pared by 4 bases and J by 6 bases, with 7 bases of the junction left unmatched. The CDR3 loop spans 16 amino acids. The CDR3 DNA is TGTGCCAGCAGCCCTCGCTTGGACAGGGGTAATTCACCCCTCCACTTT. Its translation: CASSPRLDRGNSPLHF.

The rearrangement links TRBV7-2 to TRBJ2-1; D gene ambiguous. The CDR3 consists of 15 residues. Germline V lookup: CDR1 SGHTA, CDR2 FQGNSA. V lost 2 bases to trimming and J lost 9 bases, with 17 bases between them. The CDR3 sequence: CASSLSGGVVAEQFF. CDR3 DNA sequence: TGTGCCAGCAGCTTAAGTGGTGGCGTGGTAGCTGAGCAGTTCTTC. The full variable domain, rest sourced from reference TRBV7-2 and TRBJ2-1, is GAGVSQSPSNKVTEKGKDVELRCDPISGHTALYWYRQSLGQGLEFLIYFQGNSAPDKSGLPSDRFSAERTGGSVSTLTIQRTQQEDSAVYLCASSLSGGVVAEQFFGPGTRLTVL.

The chain carries TRBV12-3 or TRBV12-4 and TRBJ2-7; D is tentatively TRBD1 or TRBD2 (5 bases each). The CDR3 totals 13 residues. V lost 4 bases to trimming and J lost 7 bases, with 14 bases between them. CDR3 coding DNA: TGTGCCAGCAGTTCCGGGACCCGAGGGGAGCAGTACTTC. It specifies CASSSGTRGEQYF.

This clone was counted once. This chain connects TRBV6-5 to TRBJ2-7; the D is unclear. The V gene lost 6 bases and the J gene lost 2 bases, with 17 bases spanning the gap. The CDR3 is 15 residues long. Germline V lookup: CDR1 MNHEY, CDR2 SVGAGI. Here the CDR3 DNA reads TGTGCCAGCAGACCCTCGAGCGAACGCCCCTACGAGCAGTACTTC. Translated, it gives CASRPSSERPYEQYF.

The chain has TRBV5-4 and TRBJ1-2; the D is unclear. Trimming removed 4 bases at V and 7 bases at J, with 20 bases between. The CDR3 has 15 amino acids. Germline V lookup: CDR1 SGHNT, CDR2 YYREEE (reference sequence). Here the CDR3 DNA reads TGTGCCAGCAGCCTAATCGGGAGGGAGGAACGTGGCTACACCTTC. It specifies CASSLIGREERGYTF.

The chain has TRBV19 and TRBJ1-2, with a possible D match to TRBD1 (5 bases). Germline V gives CDR1 LNHDA, CDR2 SQIVND (reference sequence). With 3 bases removed from V and 5 bases from J, the gap between germline ends came to 10 bases. The CDR3 length is 13 residues. CDR3 sequence (DNA): TGTGCCAGTAGTATCCAGGGCCCGTATGGCTACACCTTC. Amino acid sequence: CASSIQGPYGYTF. Using reference TRBV19 and TRBJ1-2 for the parts outside the CDR3, the full variable domain is DGGITQSPKYLFRKEGQNVTLSCEQNLNHDAMYWYRQDPGQGLRLIYYSQIVNDFQKGDIAEGYSVSREKKESFPLTVTSAQKNPTAFYLCASSIQGPYGYTFGSGTRLTVV.

V and J are TRBV19 and TRBJ1-6; D is uncertain. Germline CDR1 is LNHDA and CDR2 is SQIVND (reference sequence). V dropped 5 bases and J dropped 1 base, with 9 bases sitting between them. The CDR3 extends over 15 amino acids. The CDR3 sequence: CASSPLGSYNSPLHF. As DNA, the CDR3 is TGTGCCAGTAGTCCGCTTGGGTCCTATAATTCACCCCTCCACTTT. Together with reference TRBV19 and TRBJ1-6, the CDR3 gives the full variable domain: DGGITQSPKYLFRKEGQNVTLSCEQNLNHDAMYWYRQDPGQGLRLIYYSQIVNDFQKGDIAEGYSVSREKKESFPLTVTSAQKNPTAFYLCASSPLGSYNSPLHFGNGTRLTVT.

The V call is TRBV5-6, the J call TRBJ2-2; weak D call: TRBD2 (6 bases). Trimming cost V 0 bases and J 4 bases, with 13 bases left between them. Germline V CDR1 and CDR2: SGHDT, YYEEEE. This CDR3 spans 16 amino acids. The CDR3 protein is CASSLAAGGVTGELFF. In DNA, the CDR3 is TGTGCCAGCAGCTTGGCGGCCGGGGGAGTCACCGGGGAGCTGTTTTTT.

The CDR3 nucleotides are TGTGCCAGCAGCTTTCAGGGGAAGAACACTGAAGCTTTCTTT. Translation: CASSFQGKNTEAFF. This chain connects TRBV11-1 to TRBJ1-1; D is possibly TRBD1 (6 bases). In germline, CDR1 is SGHAT, CDR2 FQDESV (reference sequence). The V and J ends lost 3 bases and 1 base respectively, with 9 bases between them. This CDR3 is built from 14 residues.

CDR3 in amino acids: CASSLGAGSYEQYF. CDR3 DNA: TGTGCCAGCAGCTTGGGTGCGGGCTCCTACGAGCAGTACTTC. The chain employs TRBV7-6 and TRBJ2-7, with D possibly matching TRBD2 (5 bases). Trimming pared 3 bases from V and 0 bases from J, leaving 9 bases between. The CDR3 spans 14 residues. CDR1 and CDR2 from the germline V gene are SGHVS and FNYEAQ.

This chain's CDR3 is CASSLSLAGHNEQFF. CDR3 bases: TGCGCCAGCAGCTTGTCACTAGCGGGGCACAATGAGCAGTTCTTC. This chain connects TRBV5-1 to TRBJ2-1, with 10 bases matching TRBD2. The CDR3 totals 15 residues. The V gene end was trimmed by 1 base and the J gene end by 5 bases; junction bases not matched to a gene: 3. The germline V gene has CDR1 SGHRS and CDR2 YFSETQ.

The rearrangement links TRBV5-6 to TRBJ1-6; D is possibly TRBD1 (6 bases). The V end lost 1 base, the J end lost 8 bases, and 13 bases lay between the germline ends. The CDR3 is 15 residues long. Germline CDR1 is SGHDT and CDR2 is YYEEEE. The CDR3 nucleotides are TGTGCCAGCAGCTTGAATCAGGGGAGGGATTCACCCCTCCACTTT. Translated: CASSLNQGRDSPLHF.

The rearrangement uses TRBV3-1 (or the pseudogene TRBV3-2) and TRBJ1-2; no firm D call. Germline CDR1 and CDR2: LGHDT and YNNKEL (reference sequence). V gave up 0 bases and J gave up 4 bases, with 12 bases separating them. The CDR3 is 15 amino acids. CDR3 region: CASSQEIKGAYGYTF. The CDR3 DNA sequence: TGTGCCAGCAGCCAAGAAATTAAGGGTGCCTATGGCTACACCTTC.

The rearrangement uses TRBV7-6 and TRBJ1-5; the match to TRBD1 covers 7 bases. V shed 5 bases, J shed 9 bases, and the junction held 10 bases outside the gene matches. The germline V gene encodes CDR1 SGHVS and CDR2 FNYEAQ. The CDR3 has 14 amino acids. The CDR3 spells CASSTGQAVRPQHF. DNA of the CDR3: TGTGCCAGCAGCACCGGACAGGCGGTTAGGCCCCAGCATTTT.

The chain joins TRBV19 to TRBJ2-2; D is uncertain. CDR1 is LNHDA, CDR2 SQIVND, per germline (reference sequence). This CDR3 has 15 residues. V was pared by 3 bases and J by 3 bases, with 11 bases between. Here the CDR3 reads CASSISQDDTGELFF. CDR3 nucleotides: TGTGCCAGTAGTATTAGTCAGGATGACACCGGGGAGCTGTTTTTT.

The J gene is TRBJ2-7, the V gene TRBV6-5; either TRBD1 or TRBD2 may fit D (5 bases each). The CDR3 is 13 residues long. Trimming removed 8 bases from V and 7 bases from J, with 18 bases in between. Germline values: CDR1 MNHEY, CDR2 SVGAGI. CDR3 sequence (DNA): TGTGCCAGCCAGCGAGTTTTGGGGGAAGAGCAGTACTTC. It codes for CASQRVLGEEQYF.

This clone was seen once. The chain is built from TRBV27 and TRBJ2-7, with 8 bases that match TRBD1. V trimming: 8 bases; J trimming: 6 bases; junction bases outside the gene matches: 9. Germline-derived CDR1 and CDR2 are MNHEY and SMNVEV (reference sequence). The CDR3 contains 13 residues. CDR3 DNA: TGTGCCAGCCTCCCCCAGGGGGCAAGCGAGCAGTACTTC. Amino acids: CASLPQGASEQYF.

J is TRBJ1-4 and V is TRBV27; D ambiguous. The CDR3 length is 14 residues. Germline V gene sequence: CDR1 MNHEY, CDR2 SMNVEV (reference sequence). Trimming took 8 bases from V and 4 from J, leaving 14 bases between them. The CDR3 coding sequence is TGTGCCAGCTACCTTTCGGGATTTAATGAAAAACTGTTTTTT. Protein sequence: CASYLSGFNEKLFF.